The 24 T cell receptor beta chains listed next were all sequenced from one sample in a study of OX40 agonist ivuxolimab in advanced cancers. Clones were sequenced by immunoSEQ multiplex PCR, and TCRdb holds only the in-frame ones, with some missing. This sample has about 59,000 clones, with almost 95% found just once. Sequencing used CD4+ or CD8+ T cells sorted from blood, obtained in a trial of the OX40 agonist ivuxolimab. These receptors all stem from an adult with an advanced solid tumor such as melanoma, head and neck, liver or kidney cancer.

The chain recombines TRBV4-3 with TRBJ1-2, with TRBD1 identical over 8 bases. Germline CDR1 is LGHNA and CDR2 is YSLEER. V dropped 4 bases and J dropped 8; count of bases not matched to a gene: 9. The CDR3 spans 14 residues. The CDR3 DNA sequence: TGCGCCAGCAGCCCTTCCGAGACAGGGGAGGGCTACACCTTC. Protein sequence: CASSPSETGEGYTF.

V and J are TRBV9 and TRBJ1-1; TRBD1 aligns across 10 bases. This CDR3 is built from 17 residues. Trimming removed 3 bases from V and 1 base from J; junction bases left unmatched: 9. CDR1 is SGDLS, CDR2 YYNGEE, per germline. The CDR3, as DNA: TGTGCCAGCAGCGCACCCAGGACAGGGGGACAGAACACTGAAGCTTTCTTT. Its protein product is CASSAPRTGGQNTEAFF.

The V call is TRBV14, the J call TRBJ2-7; D not certain. With 4 bases removed from V and 0 bases from J, the gap between germline ends came to 13 bases. The CDR3 length is 15 residues. The germline gives CDR1 SGHDN, CDR2 FVKESK. CDR3 amino acids: CASSPRLSPSYEQYF. As DNA, the CDR3 is TGTGCCAGCAGCCCCCGACTTTCTCCCTCCTACGAGCAGTACTTC.

V usage is TRBV2 and J usage is TRBJ2-2, with D perhaps assigned TRBD1 or TRBD2 (5 bases each). Trimming cost V 3 bases and J 6 bases, with 5 bases left between them. The CDR3 contains 12 residues. In germline, CDR1 is SNHLY, CDR2 FYNNEI. The CDR3 DNA reads TGTGCCAGCAGTGAGGGACCCGGGGAGCTGTTTTTT. Translating gives CASSEGPGELFF.

The chain recombines TRBV9 with TRBJ1-4, with 7 bases matching TRBD1. The CDR3 length is 15 residues. Germline CDR1 reads SGDLS; CDR2 reads YYNGEE. J lost 4 bases, V lost 3 bases, and 6 bases had no gene match. CDR3 residues: CASSARGTDNEKLFF. The CDR3 DNA reads as TGTGCCAGCAGCGCCCGCGGGACAGATAATGAAAAACTGTTTTTT.

V and J are TRBV28 and TRBJ2-5; D is possibly TRBD1 or TRBD2 (5 bases each). From germline, CDR1 is MDHEN and CDR2 SYDVKM. V lost 5 bases and J lost 0, with 16 bases in between. CDR3 length: 16 amino acids. The CDR3 DNA reads TGTGCCAGCAGTGCCCGGGACGGCGCGTACCAAGAGACCCAGTACTTC. This codes for CASSARDGAYQETQYF.

J is TRBJ2-7 and V is TRBV11-3; 9 bases are shared with TRBD1. CDR3 size: 14 residues. Trimming removed 6 bases from V and 1 base from J; junction bases left unmatched: 4. The germline gives CDR1 SGHNT, CDR2 YENEEA. CDR3 residues: CASRQDRGSYEQYF. In DNA form, the CDR3 reads TGTGCCAGCAGACAGGACAGGGGTTCCTACGAGCAGTACTTC.

The chain recombines TRBV18 with TRBJ2-7; D unclear. Germline V gene sequence: CDR1 KGHSH, CDR2 LQKENI. Trimming removed 2 bases at V and 2 bases at J, with 10 bases between. The CDR3 contains 14 residues. The CDR3 nucleotides are TGTGCCAGCTCACCATTTCCCAGGCCCTACGAGCAGTACTTC. Amino acids: CASSPFPRPYEQYF.

The V call is TRBV4-3, the J call TRBJ2-5; D tentatively fits TRBD1 or TRBD2 (5 bases each). Germline V gene data show CDR1 as LGHNA and CDR2 as YSLEER. Trimming removed 2 bases from V and 4 bases from J, with 17 bases in between. This CDR3 comprises 16 residues. The CDR3 is CASSQRGGRGTETQYF. The CDR3 DNA is TGCGCCAGCAGCCAAAGGGGTGGACGTGGGACAGAGACCCAGTACTTC.

This clone was recorded once. The V and J genes are TRBV10-3 and TRBJ2-1; D is undetermined. Trimming removed 2 bases from V and 2 bases from J, with 16 bases in between. Germline CDR1 reads ENHRY; CDR2 reads SYGVKD. This CDR3 has 17 amino acids. This CDR3 is CAISEEHHRVAYNEQFF. CDR3 nucleotides: TGTGCCATCAGTGAGGAGCACCACCGGGTCGCCTACAATGAGCAGTTCTTC.

As DNA, the CDR3 is TGTGCCAGCAGCTTCGGGCCAAACGAGCAGTACTTC. It codes for CASSFGPNEQYF. The V call is TRBV5-5, the J call TRBJ2-7; D unresolved. The CDR3 length is 12 residues. Trimming stripped 2 bases from V and 5 bases from J, with 8 bases between. In germline, CDR1 is SGHKS, CDR2 YYEKEE (reference sequence).

The rearrangement uses TRBV5-1 and TRBJ1-5, with D possibly being TRBD1 (6 bases). The germline CDR1 and CDR2 sequences are SGHRS and YFSETQ. The CDR3 consists of 15 residues. The V gene lost 2 bases and the J gene lost 3 bases, with 12 bases spanning the gap. The CDR3 bases are TGCGCCAGCAGCTTAGAAGGACAGACCAATCAGCCCCAGCATTTT. Translation: CASSLEGQTNQPQHF.

This clone was detected only a few times. Other nucleotide sequences in the sample specify the same CDR3. The chain employs TRBV9 and TRBJ1-5; TRBD1 is a possible D gene (5 bases). Trimming removed 0 bases from V and 0 bases from J, with 7 bases in between. This CDR3 has 15 amino acids. The germline V gene has CDR1 SGDLS and CDR2 YYNGEE. CDR3 loop: CASSVGGNSNQPQHF. CDR3 coding DNA: TGTGCCAGCAGCGTAGGGGGGAATAGCAATCAGCCCCAGCATTTT.

The chain links TRBV30 to TRBJ2-1; D tentatively fits TRBD1 or TRBD2 (6 bases each). The CDR3 is 12 residues long. The V end lost 8 bases, the J end lost 15 bases, and 23 bases lay between the germline ends. Per germline, CDR1 GTSNPN and CDR2 SVGIG (reference sequence). The CDR3 coding sequence is TGTGCCCTGGAGGGGGACGGGGGTATACTGTTCTTC. Its translation: CALEGDGGILFF.

This chain connects TRBV14 to TRBJ2-5; no definite D call. Germline assignment: CDR1 SGHDN and CDR2 FVKESK. Trimming stripped 6 bases from V and 5 bases from J, with 25 bases between. CDR3 length: 17 amino acids. In nucleotides, the CDR3 is TGTGCCAGCAGTGAACATGCTGGGATCATCGTCGACGAGACCCAGTACTTC. It yields the protein CASSEHAGIIVDETQYF.

The chain couples TRBV13 to TRBJ2-6; the D gene is possibly TRBD1 (6 bases). CDR1 and CDR2 from the germline V gene are PRHDT and FYEKMQ (reference sequence). The CDR3 totals 18 residues. V lost 5 bases and J lost 2, with 19 bases in between. The CDR3 spells CASSVQGETGTGANVLTF. CDR3 DNA sequence: TGTGCCAGCAGCGTCCAGGGAGAGACAGGCACTGGGGCCAACGTCCTGACTTTC.

The J gene is TRBJ2-7, the V gene TRBV29-1; possibly TRBD1 for D (6 bases). Deletions cut 6 bases from V and 7 bases from J, with 22 bases between. Germline V gene data show CDR1 as SQVTM and CDR2 as ANQGSEA. The CDR3 has 14 residues. The DNA of the CDR3 is TGCAGCGTCCAAACCGTCCAAGGGGGTATGGAGCAGTACTTC. Protein sequence: CSVQTVQGGMEQYF.

The rearrangement uses TRBV5-4 and TRBJ2-7, with 7 positions matching TRBD1. The CDR3 sequence is 14 residues long. Germline V CDR1 and CDR2: SGHNT, YYREEE (reference sequence). Unmatched junction bases numbered 7, after V lost 2 bases and J lost 5 bases. In DNA form, the CDR3 reads TGTGCCAGCAGCTTCCGACAGGGTTTGGACGAGCAGTACTTC. Translation: CASSFRQGLDEQYF.

The CDR3 nucleotides are TGTGCCAGCAGCTTGGGGGGGCGAACTGAAGCTTTCTTT. Protein: CASSLGGRTEAFF. The genes are TRBV5-5 and TRBJ1-1; weak D call: TRBD1 (6 bases). Per germline, CDR1 SGHKS and CDR2 YYEKEE (reference sequence). V shed 0 bases and J shed 5 bases, with 8 bases lying between them. CDR3 length: 13 amino acids.

The chain recombines TRBV5-8 with TRBJ1-1; TRBD1 might be the D (6 bases). The V gene's germline CDR1 is SGHTS and CDR2 YDEGEE. Trimming removed 4 bases at V and 0 bases at J, with 13 bases between. The CDR3 consists of 15 residues. This chain's CDR3 is CASSTSGVLNTEAFF. The DNA for the CDR3 is TGTGCCAGCAGCACCTCAGGGGTTCTGAACACTGAAGCTTTCTTT.

The rearrangement links TRBV13 to TRBJ1-2, with D tentatively TRBD1 (5 bases). From germline, CDR1 is PRHDT and CDR2 FYEKMQ (reference sequence). The CDR3 runs to 13 residues. The V and J ends lost 0 bases and 8 bases respectively, with 10 bases between them. The DNA of the CDR3 is TGTGCCAGCAGCTTAGGGACAGCACACGGCTACACCTTC. This gives the protein CASSLGTAHGYTF.

This chain links TRBV4-1 with TRBJ1-2, with D possibly TRBD1 on 5 matching bases. V shed 0 bases and J shed 7 bases, with 18 bases lying between them. Germline loops: CDR1 MGHRA, CDR2 YSYEKL. The CDR3 is 16 residues long. CDR3 residues: CASSQDSEQARGGYTF. The DNA for the CDR3 is TGCGCCAGCAGCCAAGATAGCGAACAGGCCCGGGGTGGCTACACCTTC.

The genes are TRBV6-5 and TRBJ2-7; 7 bases map to TRBD2. With 6 bases clipped from V and 2 bases from J, the junction kept 10 bases outside the gene matches. From germline, CDR1 is MNHEY and CDR2 SVGAGI. The CDR3 consists of 15 residues. The chain's CDR3 is CASRKAGRPPYEQYF. The CDR3 nucleotides are TGTGCCAGCAGAAAAGCGGGGCGTCCCCCCTACGAGCAGTACTTC.

This chain connects TRBV6-5 to TRBJ2-1; 8 nucleotides align to TRBD1. Germline CDR1 reads MNHEY; CDR2 reads SVGAGI. The CDR3 covers 15 residues. J lost 7 bases, V lost 2 bases, and 7 bases had no gene match. CDR3 sequence (DNA): TGTGCCAGCAGTTACCTGCAGGGGGCGCGGAATGAGCAGTTCTTC. It translates to CASSYLQGARNEQFF.